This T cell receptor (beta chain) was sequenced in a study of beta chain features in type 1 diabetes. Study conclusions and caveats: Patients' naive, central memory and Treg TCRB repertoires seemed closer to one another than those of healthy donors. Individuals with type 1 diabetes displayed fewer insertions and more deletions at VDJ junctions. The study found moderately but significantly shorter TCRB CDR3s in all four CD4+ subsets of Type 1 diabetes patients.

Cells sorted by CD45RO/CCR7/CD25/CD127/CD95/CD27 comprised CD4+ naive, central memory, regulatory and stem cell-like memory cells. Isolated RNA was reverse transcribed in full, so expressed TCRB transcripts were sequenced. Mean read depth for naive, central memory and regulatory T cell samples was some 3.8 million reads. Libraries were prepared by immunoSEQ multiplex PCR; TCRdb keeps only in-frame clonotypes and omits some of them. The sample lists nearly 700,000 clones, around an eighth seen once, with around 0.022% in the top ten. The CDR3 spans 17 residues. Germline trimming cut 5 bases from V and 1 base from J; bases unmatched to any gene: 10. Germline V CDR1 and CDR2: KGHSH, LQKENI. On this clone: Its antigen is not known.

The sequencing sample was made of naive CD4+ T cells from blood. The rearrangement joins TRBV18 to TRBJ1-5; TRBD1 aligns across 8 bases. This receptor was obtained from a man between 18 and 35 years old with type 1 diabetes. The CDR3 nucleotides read TGTGCCAGCTCAATCGGGACAGGCCACGGGAGCAATCAGCCCCAGCATTTT. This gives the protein CASSIGTGHGSNQPQHF.